The 11 T cell receptor beta chains below were found in one sample sequenced in a study of blood T cell repertoires in COVID-19. This table comes from immunoSEQ multiplex PCR, and its TCRdb copy is limited to in-frame clones, with some not included. Here the sample spans 84,000 or so clones, 80% being singletons. Input material: peripheral blood. These receptors originate from a woman between 40 and 50 years old with active or convalescent COVID-19.

The chain has TRBV7-3 and TRBJ2-3; 7 bases match TRBD2. V was pared by 5 bases and J by 0 bases, with 8 bases of the junction left unmatched. Germline CDR1 is SGHTA and CDR2 is FQGTGA. The CDR3 loop spans 16 amino acids. CDR3 nucleotide sequence: TGTGCCAGCAGCCCCAGCGGGACCCGAAGCACAGATACGCAGTATTTT. Its protein product is CASSPSGTRSTDTQYF.

The CDR3 nucleotides are TGTGCCAGCAGCAGGGGGGGCCTGGGTCTTTTTGGCTACACCTTC. Translation: CASSRGGLGLFGYTF. The chain is built from TRBV11-2 and TRBJ1-2; tentative D call: TRBD1 (6 bases). The germline V gene encodes CDR1 SGHAT and CDR2 FQNNGV. CDR3 size: 15 residues. Between the trimmed V and J ends, which lost 5 bases and 7 bases, there was a span of 20 bases.

J is TRBJ1-1 and V is TRBV27; no firm D call. Germline V gene lookup returns CDR1 MNHEY and CDR2 SMNVEV (reference sequence). Trimming cost V 6 bases and J 3 bases, with 11 bases left between them. This CDR3 has 13 amino acids. This CDR3 is CASSRNGDTEAFF. In nucleotides, the CDR3 is TGTGCCAGCAGCCGGAACGGGGACACTGAAGCTTTCTTT.

The chain couples TRBV12-5 to TRBJ2-1; 7 bases are shared with TRBD1. Germline values: CDR1 LGHNT, CDR2 FRNRAP. The V and J ends lost 2 bases and 0 bases, in that order; junction bases with no gene match: 7. This CDR3 is built from 17 residues. Here the CDR3 reads CASGLIKTGSSYNEQFF. In DNA, the CDR3 is TGTGCTAGTGGTTTGATTAAGACAGGGAGCTCCTACAATGAGCAGTTCTTC. Based on the CDR3 plus reference TRBV12-5 and TRBJ2-1, the full variable domain is DARVTQTPRHKVTEMGQEVTMRCQPILGHNTVFWYRQTMMQGLELLAYFRNRAPLDDSGMPKDRFSAEMPDATLATLKIQPSEPRDSAVYFCASGLIKTGSSYNEQFFGPGTRLTVL.

The genes are TRBV6-5 and TRBJ2-7; 9 bases are a match to TRBD1. Germline-derived CDR1 and CDR2 are MNHEY and SVGAGI. After removal of 6 bases from V and 6 bases from J, the junction contained 9 bases not matched to a gene. The length of the CDR3 is 14 residues. The CDR3 DNA reads TGTGCCAGCAGACCCCCGGGACAGGGCTCCGAGCAGTACTTC. Amino acids: CASRPPGQGSEQYF.

V is TRBV30 and J is TRBJ1-2; tentative D call: TRBD1 (5 bases). Germline V CDR1 and CDR2: GTSNPN, SVGIG (reference sequence). CDR3 size: 11 residues. The V and J ends lost 5 bases and 8 bases respectively, with 12 bases between them. In DNA form, the CDR3 reads TGTGCCTGGGATCTGGCAGGGGGCTACACCTTC. Protein product: CAWDLAGGYTF.

This chain links TRBV6-5 with TRBJ2-1; the D gene is possibly TRBD2 (7 bases). This CDR3 spans 15 amino acids. The ends were cut back, 7 bases at V and 4 bases at J, with 17 bases in the middle. Germline CDR1 is MNHEY and CDR2 is SVGAGI. CDR3 sequence: CASINSRGGYNEQFF. In DNA form, the CDR3 reads TGTGCCAGCATTAATAGCAGGGGAGGGTACAATGAGCAGTTCTTC.

The chain is built from TRBV7-9 and TRBJ2-3; 10 nucleotides align to TRBD2. This CDR3 spans 16 amino acids. The J segment lost 1 base and the V segment lost 0 bases, leaving 1 base of the junction unmatched. Germline CDR1 and CDR2: SEHNR and FQNEAQ (reference sequence). The CDR3 reads CASSLALAGGTDTQYF. The DNA of the CDR3 is TGTGCCAGCAGCTTAGCGCTAGCGGGAGGCACAGATACGCAGTATTTT. Looking up the rest from reference TRBV7-9 and TRBJ2-3 gives the full variable domain: DTGVSQNPRHKITKRGQNVTFRCDPISEHNRLYWYRQTLGQGPEFLTYFQNEAQLEKSRLLSDRFSAERPKGSFSTLEIQRTEQGDSAMYLCASSLALAGGTDTQYFGPGTRLTVL.

This clone was found once. The chain uses TRBV5-1 and TRBJ1-2; D gene unclear. V lost 2 bases and J lost 3, with 11 bases in between. CDR1 SGHRS and CDR2 YFSETQ come from the germline V gene. This CDR3 is 14 amino acids long. CDR3 DNA: TGCGCCAGCAGCTTTTTCTTGGCGGACTATGGCTACACCTTC. It codes for CASSFFLADYGYTF.

The chain uses TRBV6-5 and TRBJ2-4, with a possible D match to TRBD1 (5 bases). The V and J ends lost 8 bases and 6 bases respectively, with 17 bases between them. Germline assignment: CDR1 MNHEY and CDR2 SVGAGI. This CDR3 has 14 amino acids. CDR3 residues: CASRTPSLGNIQYF. The DNA of the CDR3 is TGTGCCAGCCGGACACCCTCTCTGGGAAACATTCAGTACTTC.

The rearrangement links TRBV7-2 to TRBJ2-5; D might be TRBD2 (7 bases). The CDR3 contains 16 residues. V was shortened by 5 bases and J by 2 bases, with 18 bases between the two germline ends. Per the germline V gene, CDR1 is SGHTA and CDR2 is FQGNSA. Here the CDR3 DNA reads TGTGCCAGCAGCCTCTGGGGGGGGGCGAGGCAAGAGACCCAGTACTTC. Its translation: CASSLWGGARQETQYF. Full variable domain (rest looked up from reference TRBV7-2 and TRBJ2-5): GAGVSQSPSNKVTEKGKDVELRCDPISGHTALYWYRQSLGQGLEFLIYFQGNSAPDKSGLPSDRFSAERTGGSVSTLTIQRTQQEDSAVYLCASSLWGGARQETQYFGPGTRLLVL.